This entry lists 9 T cell receptor beta chains sequenced from one sample in a study of blood T cell repertoires in COVID-19 (TCRdb year 2020). Library creation used the immunoSEQ multiplex PCR assay. The source is immuneACCESS, and TCRdb retained only in-frame sequences with V and J called. Part of the clones is not carried over; for the studies checked, unresolved V genes explain less than half of this, and the remainder is unexplained. Here the sample has 110,000 to 150,000 clones; around nine tenths occur a single time. Of the sample, roughly 1.5% is held by the ten largest clones. The sequencing sample was made of peripheral blood. Receptor source: a woman aged 50 to 60 with acute or convalescent COVID-19.

J is TRBJ2-7 and V is TRBV5-1; D unresolved. The CDR3 is 14 amino acids. The V end was cut by 0 bases, the J end by 1 base, with 8 bases between. Germline CDR1 and CDR2: SGHRS and YFSETQ. The DNA of the CDR3 is TGCGCCAGCAGCTTGGGGGCAGATTCCTACGAGCAGTACTTC. Its translation: CASSLGADSYEQYF.

V and J are TRBV6-5 and TRBJ2-7; weak D call: TRBD1 (6 bases). The CDR3 loop spans 14 amino acids. V was cut by 4 bases and J by 2 bases, with 12 bases left in between. Germline values: CDR1 MNHEY, CDR2 SVGAGI. The CDR3, as DNA: TGTGCCAGCAGTTCTCTGACAGGAGCCTACGAGCAGTACTTC. It is translated as CASSSLTGAYEQYF.

DNA for the CDR3: TGTGCCAGCAGCCACGACGTCCCGGGACAGGGTTCGAGAGGAAACACCATATATTTT. Its protein product is CASSHDVPGQGSRGNTIYF. The rearrangement joins TRBV4-2 to TRBJ1-3, with 9 positions matching TRBD1. This CDR3 has 19 amino acids. Per germline, CDR1 LGHNA and CDR2 YNFKEQ. V was pared by 3 bases and J by 4 bases, with 16 bases of the junction left unmatched.

This chain joins TRBV7-2 and TRBJ1-5; D may be TRBD1 (6 bases). The CDR3 consists of 14 residues. Germline V gene lookup returns CDR1 SGHTA and CDR2 FQGNSA. V was shortened by 4 bases and J by 8 bases, with 15 bases between the two germline ends. CDR3 protein: CASSSPDSWEPQHF. The CDR3 coding sequence is TGTGCCAGCAGCTCCCCGGACAGCTGGGAGCCCCAGCATTTT.

Here the CDR3 reads CASSTSSGVIYEQYF. The CDR3 DNA reads TGTGCCAGCAGCACTAGCTCAGGAGTAATATACGAGCAGTACTTC. The chain joins TRBV7-8 to TRBJ2-7, with TRBD2 as a possible D gene (6 bases). Trimming removed 5 bases from V and 4 bases from J, with 18 bases in between. The CDR3 is 15 amino acids. Germline assignment: CDR1 SGHVS and CDR2 FQNEAQ.

The genes are TRBV9 and TRBJ1-6, with TRBD1 as a possible D gene (5 bases). This CDR3 has 18 amino acids. CDR1 is SGDLS, CDR2 YYNGEE, per germline. Between the trimmed V and J ends, which lost 0 bases and 6 bases, there was a span of 19 bases. CDR3 DNA sequence: TGTGCCAGCAGCGTAGAGGACACAGTAATTCGTCCTAATTCACCCCTCCACTTT. Its protein product is CASSVEDTVIRPNSPLHF.

This chain uses TRBV11-2 with TRBJ1-4, with a tentative D call TRBD1 (6 bases). The CDR3 is 15 residues long. The V gene lost 6 bases and the J gene lost 10 bases, with 21 bases spanning the gap. CDR1 and CDR2 from the germline V gene are SGHAT and FQNNGV. The CDR3 DNA reads TGTGCCAGCAGTCAAAGCGGGACATCATGGGTAAAACTGTTTTTT. Translated: CASSQSGTSWVKLFF.

The V call is TRBV5-4, the J call TRBJ2-2, with 10 nucleotides matching TRBD1. Trimming removed 6 bases from V and 5 bases from J; junction bases left unmatched: 10. The CDR3 length is 16 residues. CDR1 and CDR2 from the germline V gene are SGHNT and YYREEE (reference sequence). The CDR3 sequence is CASTPKGQGNTGELFF. The CDR3 region has the DNA TGTGCCAGCACCCCCAAGGGACAGGGGAATACCGGGGAGCTGTTTTTT.

This sequence joins TRBV30 and TRBJ1-5, with 7 bases fitting TRBD1. With V trimmed by 0 bases and J by 4 bases, 15 bases remained unmatched. The CDR3 runs to 18 residues. Germline values: CDR1 GTSNPN, CDR2 SVGIG (reference sequence). This CDR3 reads CAWSVLSEGASFNQPQHF. The CDR3, as DNA: TGTGCCTGGAGTGTACTATCGGAGGGGGCCTCATTTAATCAGCCCCAGCATTTT. The variable domain in full, with the rest retrieved from reference TRBV30 and TRBJ1-5, is SQTIHQWPATLVQPVGSPLSLECTVEGTSNPNLYWYRQAAGRGLQLLFYSVGIGQISSEVPQNLSASRPQDRQFILSSKKLLLSDSGFYLCAWSVLSEGASFNQPQHFGDGTRLSIL.